This is a list of T cell receptor beta chains from one sample in a study of PD-1 blockade in mismatch repair-deficient tumors. The table came from immunoSEQ multiplex PCR; TCRdb's copy has only in-frame clones and leaves some out. Of 60,000 to 65,000 clones in the sample, around 88% were seen once. Specimen: peripheral blood, collected 52 weeks after starting pembrolizumab. The receptors stem from an adult with mismatch repair-deficient cancer. CDR3s include the opening cysteine and the closing phenylalanine or tryptophan. Fields, in order: clone size, D gene, CDR3 length, J gene, V gene, CDR3 protein, CDR3 DNA. D genes are given only for firm matches. For some rows the clone size is stated as once, few or many, or as a class when expanded; others skip it.

NA TRBD2 18 TRBJ2-1 TRBV7-8 CASSLVRVSGILPAMEFF TGTGCCAGCAGCTTAGTAAGGGTTAGCGGGATATTGCCGGCAATGGAGTTCTTC
NA TRBD2 15 TRBJ2-7 TRBV27 CASSFKGLAGVEQYF TGTGCCAGCAGTTTTAAGGGACTAGCGGGAGTCGAGCAGTACTTC
NA NA 15 TRBJ2-1 TRBV28 CASSLERGNYNEQFF TGTGCCAGCAGTTTGGAGCGAGGGAACTACAATGAGCAGTTCTTC
NA NA 15 TRBJ1-5 TRBV19 CASSMNRADGHPQHF TGTGCCAGTAGTATGAACAGGGCTGATGGACATCCCCAGCATTTT
few NA 14 TRBJ2-1 TRBV4-2 CASSQDGPLSEQFF TGTGCCAGCAGCCAAGATGGGCCCCTTAGTGAGCAGTTCTTC
NA NA 15 TRBJ2-1 TRBV7-9 CASSLDGSSYNEQFF TGTGCCAGCAGCCTGGACGGTAGCTCCTACAATGAGCAGTTCTTC
NA NA 13 TRBJ2-2 TRBV27 CASSLSGTGELFF TGTGCCAGCAGTTTATCCGGCACCGGGGAGCTGTTTTTT
NA TRBD2 17 TRBJ2-3 TRBV19 CASSISGTSGVTDTQYF TGTGCCAGTAGTATTTCCGGGACTAGCGGGGTCACAGATACGCAGTATTTT
NA TRBD1 13 TRBJ2-7 TRBV29-1 CSVGGDRVYEQYF TGCAGCGTGGGAGGGGACAGGGTCTACGAGCAGTACTTC
NA NA 16 TRBJ2-7 TRBV7-7 CASSLRPVPDGYEQYF TGTGCTAGCAGCCTTCGCCCCGTACCCGATGGGTACGAGCAGTACTTC
once TRBD2 15 TRBJ2-1 TRBV7-2 CASSPGLAGYYEQFF TGTGCCAGCAGCCCCGGACTAGCGGGATACTATGAGCAGTTCTTC
few NA 17 TRBJ1-1 TRBV18 CASSPPLFAGLDTEAFF TGTGCCAGCTCACCACCCCTCTTTGCAGGGTTAGACACTGAAGCTTTCTTT
NA NA 16 TRBJ2-7 TRBV4-3 CASSQGPTGVRYEQYF TGCGCCAGCAGCCAAGGTCCGACTGGGGTACGATACGAGCAGTACTTC
NA NA 16 TRBJ2-7 TRBV5-6 CASSLGGLGRPYEQYF TGTGCCAGCAGCCTTGGGGGGTTAGGTAGGCCCTACGAGCAGTACTTC
once NA 13 TRBJ2-7 TRBV4-3 CASSQDKGYEQYF TGCGCCAGCAGCCAAGATAAGGGGTACGAGCAGTACTTC
NA TRBD1 16 TRBJ1-2 TRBV29-1 CSVDSPGQGGNYGYTF TGCAGCGTTGACTCGCCGGGACAGGGGGGAAACTATGGCTACACCTTC
NA NA 13 TRBJ2-7 TRBV10-3 CAIRDSGAYEQYF TGTGCCATCAGGGACAGCGGTGCCTACGAGCAGTACTTC
NA TRBD1 14 TRBJ1-2 TRBV27 CASSLKGGTRGYTF TGTGCCAGCAGTTTAAAAGGGGGCACTCGGGGCTACACCTTC
NA TRBD1 15 TRBJ2-7 TRBV19 CASSSPRQGRYEQYF TGTGCCAGTAGTTCTCCCCGACAGGGACGGTACGAGCAGTACTTC
NA NA 14 TRBJ2-5 TRBV13 CASSLGTGQETQYF TGTGCCAGCAGCTTAGGGACTGGCCAAGAGACCCAGTACTTC
NA NA 12 TRBJ2-7 TRBV7-2 CASSLFPYEQYF TGTGCCAGCAGCCTCTTCCCCTACGAGCAGTACTTC
NA TRBD1 16 TRBJ2-1 TRBV5-4 CASSLARRQGANEQFF TGTGCCAGCAGCTTGGCGAGGAGACAGGGGGCCAATGAGCAGTTCTTC
NA NA 16 TRBJ2-1 TRBV19 CASTDGWGRSYNEQFF TGTGCCAGTACCGATGGATGGGGCCGCTCCTACAATGAGCAGTTCTTC
NA TRBD1 15 TRBJ1-2 TRBV27 CASSPDRGRRGGYTF TGTGCCAGCAGTCCCGACAGGGGGCGGAGAGGGGGCTACACCTTC
once NA 12 TRBJ2-7 TRBV11-1 CASSKGGFEQYF TGTGCCAGCAGCAAGGGGGGTTTCGAGCAGTACTTC
once NA 14 TRBJ1-3 TRBV9 CASSPDNLGNTIYF TGTGCCAGCAGCCCAGACAACCTTGGAAACACCATATATTTT